This TCR beta chain came from a study of blood T cell repertoires in COVID-19. CDR3 length: 16 residues. CDR1 and CDR2 (germline): SGHRS, YFSETQ. Trimming took 0 bases from V and 4 from J, leaving 17 bases between them. Produced via immunoSEQ multiplex PCR; TCRdb's table is partial and in-frame only. The sample yields some 160,000 clones, approximately 80% seen once. The chain links TRBV5-1 to TRBJ2-7; tentatively, D is TRBD2 (6 bases). Material: PBMCs or T cells enriched from blood (not recorded which). The TCR comes from a woman aged 40 to 50 who had recovered from COVID-19. CDR3 sequence (DNA): TGCGCCAGCAGCTTGGCCAGCGGGCTGGTTGGGTACGAGCAGTACTTC. Translated: CASSLASGLVGYEQYF.